The 21 T cell receptor beta chains presented below share a single source sample, sequenced in a study of blood T cell repertoires in COVID-19. The table came from immunoSEQ multiplex PCR; TCRdb's copy has only in-frame clones and leaves some out. The sample contains a few hundred thousand clones, about 85% of which appear only once. Input material: peripheral blood. The receptors shown here come from a man between 18 and 35 years old with active or convalescent COVID-19.

The J gene is TRBJ2-7, the V gene TRBV7-6; maybe TRBD1 (6 bases). This CDR3 contains 16 residues. Germline lookup yields CDR1 SGHVS and CDR2 FNYEAQ. Trimming stripped 1 base from V and 7 bases from J, with 20 bases between. CDR3 amino acids: CASSLDPIGDTREQYF. Written as DNA, the CDR3 is TGTGCCAGCAGCTTAGATCCCATTGGGGACACGCGGGAGCAGTACTTC.

This rearrangement joins TRBV7-3 to TRBJ2-6; 7 nucleotides line up with TRBD2. The germline gives CDR1 SGHTA, CDR2 FQGTGA. Trimming at V came to 8 bases and at J to 0 bases, leaving 4 bases not matched to a gene. The CDR3 has 15 residues. In DNA form, the CDR3 reads TGTGCCAGCCGAACGGGGGGCTCTGGGGCCAACGTCCTGACTTTC. Encoded protein: CASRTGGSGANVLTF.

The CDR3 here is CASTEVWGGRGEQYF. CDR3 nucleotide sequence: TGTGCCAGTACCGAAGTCTGGGGAGGTAGGGGCGAGCAGTACTTC. The chain joins TRBV19 to TRBJ2-7; perhaps TRBD2 as D (6 bases). The CDR3 totals 15 residues. CDR1 is LNHDA and CDR2 is SQIVND in the germline V gene (reference sequence). V was trimmed by 7 bases and J by 6 bases, leaving 22 bases between them.

V is TRBV7-9 and J is TRBJ1-1; D is unresolved. V was shortened by 5 bases and J by 0 bases, with 10 bases between the two germline ends. CDR3 size: 14 residues. Per the germline V gene, CDR1 is SEHNR and CDR2 is FQNEAQ (reference sequence). This chain's CDR3 is CASSLLGVNTEAFF. The CDR3 DNA is TGTGCCAGCAGCCTACTTGGAGTGAACACTGAAGCTTTCTTT.

This clone was recorded once. V gene TRBV6-4 combines with J gene TRBJ2-1; 9 bases are a match to TRBD1. V lost 6 bases, J lost 2 bases, and 5 bases stayed unmatched. Germline assignment: CDR1 MRHNA and CDR2 SNTAGT. The CDR3 length is 15 residues. CDR3 in DNA: TGTGCCAGCAGCGTAGACAGGGGGACCTACAATGAGCAGTTCTTC. Residues: CASSVDRGTYNEQFF.

The V call is TRBV6-1, the J call TRBJ1-3; 7 bases are shared with TRBD1. The CDR3 consists of 14 residues. Trimming removed 7 bases from V and 4 bases from J; junction bases left unmatched: 7. The germline gives CDR1 MNHNS, CDR2 SASEGT. CDR3 sequence (DNA): TGTGCCAGCATCAATCAGGGGGAGGGAAACACCATATATTTT. It encodes CASINQGEGNTIYF.

The chain employs TRBV14 and TRBJ2-2; no firm D call. CDR1 is SGHDN and CDR2 is FVKESK in the germline V gene. With 1 base removed from V and 6 bases from J, the gap between germline ends came to 6 bases. This CDR3 region has 13 residues. The CDR3 spells CASSQVRAGELFF. The CDR3, as DNA: TGTGCCAGCAGCCAAGTCCGAGCCGGGGAGCTGTTTTTT. Full variable domain (remainder filled in from reference TRBV14 and TRBJ2-2): EAGVTQFPSHSVIEKGQTVTLRCDPISGHDNLYWYRRVMGKEIKFLLHFVKESKQDESGMPNNRFLAERTGGTYSTLKVQPAELEDSGVYFCASSQVRAGELFFGEGSRLTVL.

V gene TRBV19 combines with J gene TRBJ2-6; TRBD1 might be the D (6 bases). The germline CDR1 and CDR2 sequences are LNHDA and SQIVND (reference sequence). The CDR3 is 20 amino acids. V was trimmed by 0 bases and J by 0 bases, leaving 18 bases between them. The CDR3 region is CASSIDLVDSGSSGANVLTF. The DNA of the CDR3 is TGTGCCAGTAGTATAGATTTGGTGGACAGTGGAAGCTCTGGGGCCAACGTCCTGACTTTC.

The chain is built from TRBV5-1 and TRBJ2-7; D perhaps matches TRBD1 (5 bases). Germline values: CDR1 SGHRS, CDR2 YFSETQ. The germline V and J ends were trimmed by 0 bases and 3 bases, with 10 bases remaining between them. This CDR3 region has 14 residues. Here the CDR3 DNA reads TGCGCCAGCAGCTTGGCACCACAGGTCTACGAGCAGTACTTC. Its protein is CASSLAPQVYEQYF.

This sequence joins TRBV3-1 (or the pseudogene TRBV3-2) and TRBJ1-3, with D possibly TRBD1 on 6 matching bases. V was trimmed by 4 bases and J by 0 bases, leaving 10 bases between them. CDR1 and CDR2 from the germline V gene are LGHDT and YNNKEL (reference sequence). The CDR3 length is 15 residues. CDR3 coding DNA: TGTGCCAGCAGCCTCCAAGGGGGCTCTGGAAACACCATATATTTT. Its translation is CASSLQGGSGNTIYF.

The chain carries TRBV6-5 and TRBJ1-2; a weak D match, TRBD1 (5 bases). The germline CDR1 and CDR2 sequences are MNHEY and SVGAGI. This CDR3 has 12 residues. Trimming pared 7 bases from V and 4 bases from J, leaving 10 bases between. The DNA for the CDR3 is TGTGCCAGCAACCACCAGGGCTATGGCTACACCTTC. This translates into CASNHQGYGYTF.

This clone occurred a few times. The V gene is TRBV5-1, the J gene TRBJ2-5, with 7 bases fitting TRBD2. This CDR3 contains 16 residues. In germline, CDR1 is SGHRS, CDR2 YFSETQ. J lost 5 bases, V lost 5 bases, and 15 bases had no gene match. The CDR3 sequence is CASRSGYTLGGETQYF. The CDR3 DNA sequence: TGCGCCAGCAGGTCGGGATACACGCTCGGGGGGGAGACCCAGTACTTC.

This clone was seen a few times. The chain uses TRBV3-1 (or the pseudogene TRBV3-2) and TRBJ1-1; TRBD1 agrees at 7 bases. CDR3 size: 15 residues. Trimming cost V 0 bases and J 5 bases; bases outside gene matches: 6. Germline assignment: CDR1 LGHDT and CDR2 YNNKEL (reference sequence). CDR3 nucleotide sequence: TGTGCCAGCAGCCAAGACGAGGGGGCGTGGACTGAAGCTTTCTTT. This translates into CASSQDEGAWTEAFF.

This clone has just a few counts. This chain connects TRBV12-3 or TRBV12-4 to TRBJ2-7; weak D call: TRBD1 (6 bases). CDR3 length: 13 amino acids. V lost 3 bases to trimming and J lost 0 bases, with 6 bases between them. CDR3 residues: CASSLDSSYEQYF. The CDR3 DNA is TGTGCCAGCAGTTTGGACAGCTCCTACGAGCAGTACTTC.

The V gene is TRBV3-1 (or the pseudogene TRBV3-2), the J gene TRBJ2-3; D is perhaps TRBD1 (6 bases). Deletions cut 4 bases from V and 4 bases from J, with 12 bases between. Germline V gene lookup returns CDR1 LGHDT and CDR2 YNNKEL (reference sequence). CDR3 length equals 14 residues. As DNA, the CDR3 is TGTGCCAGCAGCCCACAGGGATCCGCAGATACGCAGTATTTT. Translation: CASSPQGSADTQYF.

The CDR3 nucleotides are TGTGCCAGCAGTAGGCTTCAGGATAAAGCTGAAGCTTTCTTT. Its translation: CASSRLQDKAEAFF. The chain links TRBV6-5 to TRBJ1-1; no clear D gene. The V end lost 5 bases, the J end lost 6 bases, and 16 bases lay between the germline ends. Germline V lookup: CDR1 MNHEY, CDR2 SVGAGI. The CDR3 sequence is 14 residues long.

This rearrangement joins TRBV7-9 to TRBJ2-7, with D perhaps TRBD2 (5 bases). The CDR3 loop spans 14 amino acids. V was trimmed by 0 bases and J by 7 bases, leaving 13 bases between them. Germline CDR1 SEHNR, CDR2 FQNEAQ (reference sequence). DNA of the CDR3: TGTGCCAGCAGCTTAGCGAGGGCCCTCGGGGAGCAGTACTTC. As protein: CASSLARALGEQYF.

This clone has a handful of counts. The chain employs TRBV9 and TRBJ1-4; possibly TRBD1 for D (6 bases). The CDR3 loop spans 14 amino acids. The V end was cut by 5 bases, the J end by 6 bases, with 14 bases between. Per germline, CDR1 SGDLS and CDR2 YYNGEE. In DNA form, the CDR3 reads TGTGCCAGCAGACCATCCAGGGGAGATGAAAAACTGTTTTTT. Its translation is CASRPSRGDEKLFF.

This rearrangement joins TRBV7-3 to TRBJ2-1, with TRBD2 identical over 8 bases. V gave up 2 bases and J gave up 5 bases; unmatched junction bases: 8. Germline values: CDR1 SGHTA, CDR2 FQGTGA. This CDR3 contains 16 residues. The CDR3 spells CASSLVITRGDNEQFF. Written as DNA, the CDR3 is TGTGCCAGCAGCTTAGTAATTACGCGGGGGGACAATGAGCAGTTCTTC.

V usage is TRBV5-4 and J usage is TRBJ2-7, with a possible D match to TRBD2 (8 bases). V gave up 5 bases and J gave up 2 bases, with 17 bases separating them. Germline V gene data show CDR1 as SGHNT and CDR2 as YYREEE (reference sequence). The CDR3 has 15 amino acids. The CDR3: CASRRGREDAYEQYF. The CDR3 region has the DNA TGTGCCAGCAGGAGGGGGCGGGAGGACGCCTACGAGCAGTACTTC.

The chain recombines TRBV19 with TRBJ2-7; 10 bases fit TRBD2. Germline CDR1 reads LNHDA; CDR2 reads SQIVND (reference sequence). The J segment lost 0 bases and the V segment lost 5 bases, leaving 4 bases of the junction unmatched. The CDR3 covers 15 residues. Here the CDR3 reads CASSPTSGASYEQYF. DNA for the CDR3: TGTGCCAGTAGTCCCACTAGCGGGGCCTCCTACGAGCAGTACTTC.